Presented here are 8 T cell receptor beta chains from one specimen sequenced in a study of identical twins (dated by TCRdb to about 2016). Libraries were constructed by 5' RACE. TCRdb shows the sequencer as Illumina HiSeq 2000. TCRdb itself trimmed the public reads at Q25 with fastp, ran MiXCR and retained productive beta chains. Each record represents a unique CDR3 protein, reported with the most common genes and DNA among its rows. For this sample there are some 590,000 distinct CDR3 sequences; approximately 9.6% appear just once. Around 3% of the sample goes to the ten largest clones. This sample also appeared in a second study, on yellow fever vaccine responses in identical twins.

Sequencing input: PBMCs. All receptors come from a woman between 18 and 30 years old in good health.

This clonotype came up many times. The gene calls are TRBV28 and TRBJ2-7, with 8 bases aligning to TRBD1. The ends lost 4 bases at V and 2 bases at J; junction bases unmatched: 7. In germline, CDR1 is MDHEN, CDR2 SYDVKM. CDR3 length: 15 amino acids. This CDR3 reads CASSSGTGLTYEQYF. The CDR3 DNA reads as TGTGCCAGCAGTTCGGGGACAGGCCTGACCTACGAGCAGTACTTC.

Ten or more counts support this clonotype. The chain recombines TRBV12-3 or TRBV12-4 with TRBJ2-4; perhaps D is TRBD1 or TRBD2 (6 bases each). The V end lost 5 bases, the J end lost 0 bases, and 14 bases lay between the germline ends. This CDR3 is built from 16 residues. The CDR3, as DNA: TGTGCCAGCAGTCCCCGGGGGCAGGGAGCCAAAAACATTCAGTACTTC. Residues: CASSPRGQGAKNIQYF.

This clonotype appeared many times. The chain uses TRBV15 and TRBJ1-5; D unresolved. CDR1 is LNHNV and CDR2 is YYDKDF in the germline V gene (reference sequence). V was clipped by 3 bases and J by 3 bases, with 12 bases between them. The CDR3 is 15 amino acids. CDR3 sequence: CATSSLLGDNQPQHF. DNA of the CDR3: TGTGCCACCAGCAGCCTACTCGGGGACAATCAGCCCCAGCATTTT.

This clonotype was picked up many times. Germline and junction disagree at one end, which may indicate a read error. The chain is built from TRBV10-3 and TRBJ2-1; TRBD1 might be the D (5 bases). The CDR3 loop spans 11 amino acids. The germline V gene encodes CDR1 ENHRY and CDR2 SYGVKD. The CDR3 DNA is TGTGCCATCAGTGAAGAGGACACGGCGGTCTTC. It encodes CAISEEDTAVF.

This clonotype was observed a handful of times. This chain links TRBV4-3 with TRBJ2-1; 10 nucleotides align to TRBD1. The CDR3 totals 17 residues. The germline V gene encodes CDR1 LGHNA and CDR2 YSLEER. J was trimmed by 4 bases and V by 4 bases; bases with no gene match: 10. The CDR3 is CASSRQGGDRGYNEQFF. In DNA, the CDR3 is TGCGCCAGCAGCCGCCAGGGAGGGGACAGGGGTTACAATGAGCAGTTCTTC.

The chain is built from TRBV27 and TRBJ2-3, with D perhaps TRBD1 or TRBD2 (5 bases each). Germline values: CDR1 MNHEY, CDR2 SMNVEV (reference sequence). The CDR3 sequence is 12 residues long. V was cut by 3 bases and J by 8 bases, with 9 bases left in between. CDR3 sequence reads: CASSFRDATQYF. In nucleotides, the CDR3 is TGTGCCAGCAGTTTTCGGGACGCTACGCAGTATTTT.

This clonotype was detected only once. The germline gene is not matched at one end of the junction; a read error may be the cause. The rearrangement joins TRBV29-1 to TRBJ2-7; no clear D. The CDR3 loop spans 13 amino acids. Germline loops: CDR1 SQVTM, CDR2 ANQGSEA. Here the CDR3 DNA reads TGCAGCGTATCAAAACCTCCTATAAACGAGCAGTCCTTC. Its protein is CSVSKPPINEQSF.

This clonotype was seen a few times. Here the CDR3 reads CASSSPTRRGTEAFF. The DNA for the CDR3 is TGTGCCAGCAGTTCCCCGACTCGGAGGGGTACTGAAGCTTTCTTT. This sequence joins TRBV6-5 and TRBJ1-1; TRBD1 is a possible D gene (5 bases). CDR1 is MNHEY, CDR2 SVGAGI, per germline. This CDR3 has 15 amino acids. Between the trimmed V and J ends, which lost 4 bases and 5 bases, there was a span of 17 bases.